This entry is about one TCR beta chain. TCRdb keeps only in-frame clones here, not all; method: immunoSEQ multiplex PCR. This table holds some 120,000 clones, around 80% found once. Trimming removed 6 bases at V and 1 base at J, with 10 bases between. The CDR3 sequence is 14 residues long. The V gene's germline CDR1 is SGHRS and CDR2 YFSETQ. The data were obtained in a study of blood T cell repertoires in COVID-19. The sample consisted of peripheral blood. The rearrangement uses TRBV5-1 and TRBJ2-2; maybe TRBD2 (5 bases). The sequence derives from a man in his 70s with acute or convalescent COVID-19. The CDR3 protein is CASNGGLNTGELFF. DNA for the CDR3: TGCGCCAGCAATGGAGGATTGAACACCGGGGAGCTGTTTTTT.